This T cell receptor beta chain emerged from a study of cytomegalovirus exposure and HLA in healthy donors. Despite likely unrecorded immune exposures, the donors were nominally healthy at the time of sampling. Overall study findings and caveats: In an earlier analysis, about 87% or about 30%: the productive usage of most TCR beta V segments.

Concerning this clone: What it binds is unknown.

Primers included in the PCR were 60 Vbeta and 13 Jbeta primers. The assay was immunoSEQ multiplex PCR, and TCRdb's table has in-frame clones only and misses some. Among more than 85,000 clones, approximately 80% were seen once, and the ten largest hold roughly 2%. This TCR was recovered from a woman in her 30s in good health and CMV-seronegative. The sample consisted of PBMCs.

The CDR3 loop reads CASSLTANNYNEQFF. The CDR3 DNA reads as TGTGCCAGCTCCCTAACAGCTAACAACTACAATGAGCAGTTCTTC. The chain carries TRBV18 and TRBJ2-1; D not certain. Trimming took 6 bases from V and 3 from J, leaving 15 bases between them. The CDR3 spans 15 residues. The germline V gene encodes CDR1 KGHSH and CDR2 LQKENI. The full variable domain, with the rest looked up from reference TRBV18 and TRBJ2-1, is NAGVMQNPRHLVRRRGQEARLRCSPMKGHSHVYWYRQLPEEGLKFMVYLQKENIIDESGMPKERFSAEFPKEGPSILRIQQVVRGDSAAYFCASSLTANNYNEQFFGPGTRLTVL.